This TCR beta chain appears in the sequencing data of a study of cytomegalovirus exposure and HLA in healthy donors. Study in general: Previous work identified roughly 110 million unique TCR beta sequences from some 170 million T cells.

The primer mix had 60 Vbeta and 13 Jbeta primers. Method: immunoSEQ multiplex PCR; TCRdb's copy keeps in-frame clones and lacks some. The sample shows about 160,000 clones, under 90% of them seen only once. About this clone: Its antigen is still unknown.

Findings and limits, study-wide: As a later analysis showed, several of the most significant clusters appeared to be linked to common viral pathogens.

Healthy bone marrow donors made up the donors. This clonotype was sampled from a man younger than 35 in good health and CMV-seronegative. The specimen sequenced was PBMCs.

The CDR3 DNA follows: TGCAGCGTTGGCCGGGGGGCCTCCTACAATGAGCAGTTCTTC. Its translation is CSVGRGASYNEQFF. J is TRBJ2-1 and V is TRBV29-1, with a weak D call TRBD2 (7 bases). CDR3 length: 14 amino acids. Germline V lookup: CDR1 SQVTM, CDR2 ANQGSEA. Trimming pared 4 bases from V and 0 bases from J, leaving 10 bases between.